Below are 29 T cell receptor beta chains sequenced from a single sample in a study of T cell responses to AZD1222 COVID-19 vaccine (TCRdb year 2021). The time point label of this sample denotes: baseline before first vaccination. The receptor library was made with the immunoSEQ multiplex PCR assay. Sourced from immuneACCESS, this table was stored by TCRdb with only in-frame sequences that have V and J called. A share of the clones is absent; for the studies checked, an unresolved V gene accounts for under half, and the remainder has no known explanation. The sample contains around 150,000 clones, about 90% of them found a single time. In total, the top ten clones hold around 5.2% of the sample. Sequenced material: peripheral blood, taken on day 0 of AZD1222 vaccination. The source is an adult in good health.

The CDR3 DNA reads TGCGCCAGCAGCCAAGATAGTTCAACAGATACGCAGTATTTT. Translated: CASSQDSSTDTQYF. This chain uses TRBV4-3 with TRBJ2-3; unclear D gene. The CDR3 length is 14 residues. The V end was cut by 0 bases, the J end by 3 bases, with 7 bases between. Germline V gene data show CDR1 as LGHNA and CDR2 as YSLEER.

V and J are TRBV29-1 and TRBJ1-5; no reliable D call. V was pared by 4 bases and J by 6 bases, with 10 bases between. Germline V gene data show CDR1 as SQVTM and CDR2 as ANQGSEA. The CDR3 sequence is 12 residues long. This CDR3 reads CSVGEIGQPQHF. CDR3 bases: TGCAGCGTTGGGGAGATCGGTCAGCCCCAGCATTTT.

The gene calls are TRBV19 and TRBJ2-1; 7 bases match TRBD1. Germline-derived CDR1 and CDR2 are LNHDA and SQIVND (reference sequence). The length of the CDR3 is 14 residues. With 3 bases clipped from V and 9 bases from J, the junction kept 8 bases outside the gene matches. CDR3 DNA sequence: TGTGCCAGTAGTATCCCGTGGACAGGCAGTGAGCAGTTCTTC. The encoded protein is CASSIPWTGSEQFF. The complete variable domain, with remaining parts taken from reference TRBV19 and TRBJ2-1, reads DGGITQSPKYLFRKEGQNVTLSCEQNLNHDAMYWYRQDPGQGLRLIYYSQIVNDFQKGDIAEGYSVSREKKESFPLTVTSAQKNPTAFYLCASSIPWTGSEQFFGPGTRLTVL.

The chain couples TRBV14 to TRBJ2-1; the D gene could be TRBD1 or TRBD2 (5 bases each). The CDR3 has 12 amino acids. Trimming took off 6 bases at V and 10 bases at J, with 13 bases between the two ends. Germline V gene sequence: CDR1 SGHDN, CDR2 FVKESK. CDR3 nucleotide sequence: TGTGCCAGCAGTTCCGGGACGATCGAGCAGTTCTTC. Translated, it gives CASSSGTIEQFF.

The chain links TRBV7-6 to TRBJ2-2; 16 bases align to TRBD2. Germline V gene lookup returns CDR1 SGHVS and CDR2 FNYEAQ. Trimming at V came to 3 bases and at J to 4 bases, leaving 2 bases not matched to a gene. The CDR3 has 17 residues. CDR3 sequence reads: CASSFGTSGRGTGELFF. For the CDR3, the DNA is TGTGCCAGCAGCTTCGGGACTAGCGGGAGGGGCACCGGGGAGCTGTTTTTT. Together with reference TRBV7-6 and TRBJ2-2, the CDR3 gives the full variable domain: GAGVSQSPRYKVTKRGQDVALRCDPISGHVSLYWYRQALGQGPEFLTYFNYEAQQDKSGLPNDRFSAERPEGSISTLTIQRTEQRDSAMYRCASSFGTSGRGTGELFFGEGSRLTVL.

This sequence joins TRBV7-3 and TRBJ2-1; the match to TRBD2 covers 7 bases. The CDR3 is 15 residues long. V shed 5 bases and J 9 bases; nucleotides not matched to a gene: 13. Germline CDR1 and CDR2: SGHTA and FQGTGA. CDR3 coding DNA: TGTGCCAGCAGCCCCCGTCGGACTAGTTCAAGTGAGCAGTTCTTC. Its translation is CASSPRRTSSSEQFF.

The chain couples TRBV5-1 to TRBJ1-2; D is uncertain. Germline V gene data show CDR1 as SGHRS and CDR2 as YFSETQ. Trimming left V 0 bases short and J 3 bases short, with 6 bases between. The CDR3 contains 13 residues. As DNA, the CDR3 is TGCGCCAGCAGCTTGGGTGAGGACTATGGCTACACCTTC. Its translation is CASSLGEDYGYTF. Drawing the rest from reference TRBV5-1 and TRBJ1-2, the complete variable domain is KAGVTQTPRYLIKTRGQQVTLSCSPISGHRSVSWYQQTPGQGLQFLFEYFSETQRNKGNFPGRFSGRQFSNSRSEMNVSTLELGDSALYLCASSLGEDYGYTFGSGTRLTVV.

DNA of the CDR3: TGTGCCAGTAGTATACAGGCAACTAATGAAAAACTGTTTTTT. Its translation is CASSIQATNEKLFF. This chain joins TRBV19 and TRBJ1-4; D unresolved. Germline V lookup: CDR1 LNHDA, CDR2 SQIVND (reference sequence). V lost 2 bases and J lost 0, with 4 bases in between. The CDR3 is 14 amino acids.

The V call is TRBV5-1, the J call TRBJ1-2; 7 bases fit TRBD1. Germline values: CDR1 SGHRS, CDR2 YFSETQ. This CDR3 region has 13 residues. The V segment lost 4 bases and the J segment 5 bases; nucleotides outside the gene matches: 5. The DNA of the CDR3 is TGCGCCAGCAGCGCCGGACAGGATTATGGCTACACCTTC. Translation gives CASSAGQDYGYTF.

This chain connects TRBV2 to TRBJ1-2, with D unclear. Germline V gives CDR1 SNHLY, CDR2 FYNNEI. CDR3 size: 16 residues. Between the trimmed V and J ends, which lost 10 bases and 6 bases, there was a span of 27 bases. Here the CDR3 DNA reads TGTGCCACTCCGGGAAGGCCACCCGGTCGGTCGCATGGCTACACCTTC. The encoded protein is CATPGRPPGRSHGYTF.

The CDR3 nucleotides are TGTGCCAGCTGGACTAGCGGGGGCTACGAGCAGTACTTC. Translated: CASWTSGGYEQYF. The V call is TRBV28, the J call TRBJ2-7; 13 bases agree with TRBD2. Unmatched junction bases numbered 1, after V lost 8 bases and J lost 3 bases. CDR3 length equals 13 residues. Germline V lookup: CDR1 MDHEN, CDR2 SYDVKM.

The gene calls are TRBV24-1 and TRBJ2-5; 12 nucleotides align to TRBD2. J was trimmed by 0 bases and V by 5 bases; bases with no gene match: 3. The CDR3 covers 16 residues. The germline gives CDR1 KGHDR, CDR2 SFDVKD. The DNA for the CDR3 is TGTGCCACCAGTGGGCTAGCGGGAGGGTACCAAGAGACCCAGTACTTC. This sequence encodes CATSGLAGGYQETQYF.

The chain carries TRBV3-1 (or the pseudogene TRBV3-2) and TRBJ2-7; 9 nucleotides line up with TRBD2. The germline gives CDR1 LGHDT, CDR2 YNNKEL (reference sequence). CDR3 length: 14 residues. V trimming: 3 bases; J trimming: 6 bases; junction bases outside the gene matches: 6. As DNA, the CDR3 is TGTGCCAGCAGCCAGGCTAGCGGGACGGGCGAGCAGTACTTC. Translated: CASSQASGTGEQYF.

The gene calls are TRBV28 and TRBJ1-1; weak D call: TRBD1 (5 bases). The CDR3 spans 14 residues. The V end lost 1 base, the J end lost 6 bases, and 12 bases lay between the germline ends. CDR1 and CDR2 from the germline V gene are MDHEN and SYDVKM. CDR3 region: CASSLFRDGAEAFF. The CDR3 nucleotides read TGTGCCAGCAGTTTATTCAGGGACGGCGCTGAAGCTTTCTTT.

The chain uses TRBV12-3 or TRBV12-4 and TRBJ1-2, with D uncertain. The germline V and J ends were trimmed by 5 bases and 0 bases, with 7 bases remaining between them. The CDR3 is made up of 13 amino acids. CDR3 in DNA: TGTGCCAGCAGTGCAGCGTCTAACTATGGCTACACCTTC. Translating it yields CASSAASNYGYTF.

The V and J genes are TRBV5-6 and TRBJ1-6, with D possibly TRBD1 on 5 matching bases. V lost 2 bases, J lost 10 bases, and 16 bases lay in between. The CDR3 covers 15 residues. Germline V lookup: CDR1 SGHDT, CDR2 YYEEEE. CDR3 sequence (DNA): TGTGCCAGCAGCTTCTTGACATCCGCAGGGTCACCCCTCCACTTT. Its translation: CASSFLTSAGSPLHF.

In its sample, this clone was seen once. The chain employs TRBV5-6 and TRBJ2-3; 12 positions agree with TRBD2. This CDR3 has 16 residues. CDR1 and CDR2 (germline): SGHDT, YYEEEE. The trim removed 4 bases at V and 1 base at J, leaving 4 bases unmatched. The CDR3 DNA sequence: TGTGCCAGCAGCCTTCGGACTAGCGGGGGCACAGATACGCAGTATTTT. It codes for CASSLRTSGGTDTQYF.

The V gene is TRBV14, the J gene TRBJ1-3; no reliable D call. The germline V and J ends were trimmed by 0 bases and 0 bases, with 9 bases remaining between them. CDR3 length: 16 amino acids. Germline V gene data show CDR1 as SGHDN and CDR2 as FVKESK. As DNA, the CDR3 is TGTGCCAGCAGCCAAGATCTCCCGGGCTCTGGAAACACCATATATTTT. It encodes CASSQDLPGSGNTIYF.

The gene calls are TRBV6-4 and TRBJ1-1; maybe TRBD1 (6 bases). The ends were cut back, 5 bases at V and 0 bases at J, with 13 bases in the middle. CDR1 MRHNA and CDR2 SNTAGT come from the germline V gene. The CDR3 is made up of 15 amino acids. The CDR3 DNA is TGTGCCAGCAGTCAAGAAGGGGGGATGAACACTGAAGCTTTCTTT. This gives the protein CASSQEGGMNTEAFF.

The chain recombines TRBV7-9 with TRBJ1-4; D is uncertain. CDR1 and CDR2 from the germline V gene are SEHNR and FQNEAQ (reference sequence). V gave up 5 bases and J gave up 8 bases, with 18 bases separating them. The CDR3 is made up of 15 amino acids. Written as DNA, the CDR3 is TGTGCCAGCAGCCCTGAATCAGATTGGGCCGAAAAACTGTTTTTT. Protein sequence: CASSPESDWAEKLFF.

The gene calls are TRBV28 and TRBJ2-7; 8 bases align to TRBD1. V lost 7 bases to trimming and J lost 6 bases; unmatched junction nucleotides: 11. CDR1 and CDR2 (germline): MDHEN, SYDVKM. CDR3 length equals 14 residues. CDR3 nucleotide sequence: TGTGCCAGCAATCCCCCGGACAGGGTTAGCGAGCAGTACTTC. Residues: CASNPPDRVSEQYF. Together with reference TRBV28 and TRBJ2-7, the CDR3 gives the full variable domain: DVKVTQSSRYLVKRTGEKVFLECVQDMDHENMFWYRQDPGLGLRLIYFSYDVKMKEKGDIPEGYSVSREKKERFSLILESASTNQTSMYLCASNPPDRVSEQYFGPGTRLTVT.

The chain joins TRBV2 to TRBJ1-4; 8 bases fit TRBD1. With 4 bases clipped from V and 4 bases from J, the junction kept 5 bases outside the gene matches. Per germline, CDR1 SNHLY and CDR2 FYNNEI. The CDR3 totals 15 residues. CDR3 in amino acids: CASSGQGTGNEKLFF. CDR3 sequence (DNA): TGTGCCAGCAGTGGACAGGGGACGGGTAATGAAAAACTGTTTTTT.

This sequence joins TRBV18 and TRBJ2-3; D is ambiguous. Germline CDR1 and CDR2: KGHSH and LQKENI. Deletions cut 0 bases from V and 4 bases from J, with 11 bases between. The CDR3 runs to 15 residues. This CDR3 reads CASSPPRKGADTQYF. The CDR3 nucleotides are TGTGCCAGCTCACCACCAAGGAAAGGCGCAGATACGCAGTATTTT. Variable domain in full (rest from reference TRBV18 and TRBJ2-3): NAGVMQNPRHLVRRRGQEARLRCSPMKGHSHVYWYRQLPEEGLKFMVYLQKENIIDESGMPKERFSAEFPKEGPSILRIQQVVRGDSAAYFCASSPPRKGADTQYFGPGTRLTVL.

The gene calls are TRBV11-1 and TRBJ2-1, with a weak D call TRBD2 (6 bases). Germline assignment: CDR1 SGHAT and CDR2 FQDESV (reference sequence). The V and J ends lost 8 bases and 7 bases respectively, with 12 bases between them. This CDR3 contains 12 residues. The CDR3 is CASGLASNEQFF. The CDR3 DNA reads TGTGCCAGCGGGCTAGCGTCAAATGAGCAGTTCTTC.

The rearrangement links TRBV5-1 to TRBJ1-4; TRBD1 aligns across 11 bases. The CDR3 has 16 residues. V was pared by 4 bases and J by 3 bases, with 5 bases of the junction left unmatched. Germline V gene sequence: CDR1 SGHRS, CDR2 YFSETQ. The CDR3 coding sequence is TGCGCCAGCAGCGCCGGGACAGGGGGAGCTAATGAAAAACTGTTTTTT. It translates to CASSAGTGGANEKLFF.

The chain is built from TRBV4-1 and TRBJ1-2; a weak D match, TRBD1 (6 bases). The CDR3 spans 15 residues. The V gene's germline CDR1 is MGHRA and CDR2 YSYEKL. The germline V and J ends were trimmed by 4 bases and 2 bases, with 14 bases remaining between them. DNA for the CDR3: TGCGCCAGCAGCCTTCGACAGGAACCAAACTATGGCTACACCTTC. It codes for CASSLRQEPNYGYTF.

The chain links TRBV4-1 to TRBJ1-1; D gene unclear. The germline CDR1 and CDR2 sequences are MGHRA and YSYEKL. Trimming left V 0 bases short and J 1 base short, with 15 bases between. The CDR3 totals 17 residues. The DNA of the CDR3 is TGCGCCAGCAGCCAAGATCAAGGGCTTCGGGGGAACACTGAAGCTTTCTTT. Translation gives CASSQDQGLRGNTEAFF.

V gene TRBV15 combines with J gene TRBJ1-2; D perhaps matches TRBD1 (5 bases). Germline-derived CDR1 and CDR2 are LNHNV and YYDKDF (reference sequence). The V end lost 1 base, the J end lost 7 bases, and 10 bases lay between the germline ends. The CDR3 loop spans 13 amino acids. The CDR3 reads CATSRVQGLGYTF. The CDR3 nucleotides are TGTGCCACCAGCAGAGTGCAGGGTCTTGGCTACACCTTC. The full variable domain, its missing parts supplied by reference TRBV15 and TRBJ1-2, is DAMVIQNPRYQVTQFGKPVTLSCSQTLNHNVMYWYQQKSSQAPKLLFHYYDKDFNNEADTPDNFQSRRPNTSFCFLDIRSPGLGDTAMYLCATSRVQGLGYTFGSGTRLTVV.

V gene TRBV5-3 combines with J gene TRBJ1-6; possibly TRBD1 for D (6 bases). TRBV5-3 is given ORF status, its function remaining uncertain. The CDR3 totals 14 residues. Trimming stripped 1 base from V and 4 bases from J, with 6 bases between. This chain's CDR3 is CARSLTGYNSPLHF. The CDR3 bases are TGTGCCAGAAGCTTGACAGGGTATAATTCACCCCTCCACTTT.